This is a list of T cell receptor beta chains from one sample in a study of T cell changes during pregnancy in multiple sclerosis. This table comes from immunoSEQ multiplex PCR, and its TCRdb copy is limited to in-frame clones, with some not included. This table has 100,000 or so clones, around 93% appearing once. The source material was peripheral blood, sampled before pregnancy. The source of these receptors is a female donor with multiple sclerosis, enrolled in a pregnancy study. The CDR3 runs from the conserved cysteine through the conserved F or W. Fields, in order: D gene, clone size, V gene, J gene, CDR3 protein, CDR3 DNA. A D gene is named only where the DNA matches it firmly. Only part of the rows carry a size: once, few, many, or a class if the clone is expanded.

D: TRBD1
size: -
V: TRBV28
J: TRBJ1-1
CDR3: CASFPDRGGTEAFF
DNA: TGTGCCAGCTTTCCGGACAGGGGGGGGACTGAAGCTTTCTTT

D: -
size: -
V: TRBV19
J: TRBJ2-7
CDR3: CASSSGVGSYEQYF
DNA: TGTGCCAGTAGCTCAGGGGTAGGATCCTACGAGCAGTACTTC

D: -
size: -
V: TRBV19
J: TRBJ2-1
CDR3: CASSWGGTANNEQFF
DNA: TGTGCCAGTAGTTGGGGCGGGACTGCAAACAATGAGCAGTTCTTC

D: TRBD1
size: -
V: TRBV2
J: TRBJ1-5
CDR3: CASSGTGGNNQPQHF
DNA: TGTGCCAGCAGTGGCACAGGGGGTAACAATCAGCCCCAGCATTTT

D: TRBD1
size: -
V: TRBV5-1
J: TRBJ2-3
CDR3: CASSRGQGTDTQYF
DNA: TGCGCCAGCAGCAGGGGACAGGGAACAGATACGCAGTATTTT

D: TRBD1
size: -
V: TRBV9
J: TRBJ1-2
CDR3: CASTKDRGDYGYTF
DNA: TGTGCCAGCACCAAGGACAGGGGGGACTATGGCTACACCTTC

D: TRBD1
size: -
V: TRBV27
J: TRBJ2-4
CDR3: CASSPRQGTFAKNIQYF
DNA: TGTGCCAGCAGTCCACGACAGGGGACCTTCGCCAAAAACATTCAGTACTTC

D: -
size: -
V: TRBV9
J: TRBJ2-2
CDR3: CASSAGTLGGELFF
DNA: TGTGCCAGCAGCGCCGGGACATTGGGCGGGGAGCTGTTTTTT

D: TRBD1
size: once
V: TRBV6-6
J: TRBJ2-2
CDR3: CASSPGQGDPGELFF
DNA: TGTGCCAGCAGCCCGGGACAGGGAGATCCCGGGGAGCTGTTTTTT

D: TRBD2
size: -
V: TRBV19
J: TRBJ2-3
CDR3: CATRAGATDTQYF
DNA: TGTGCCACCAGAGCGGGGGCCACAGATACGCAGTATTTT

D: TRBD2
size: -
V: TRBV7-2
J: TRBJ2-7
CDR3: CASNLGTSGSNEQYF
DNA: TGTGCCAGCAATCTCGGGACTAGCGGGAGTAACGAGCAGTACTTC

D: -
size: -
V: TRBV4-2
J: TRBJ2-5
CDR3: CASSQGAGIETQYF
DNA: TGTGCCAGCAGCCAAGGGGCAGGGATAGAGACCCAGTACTTC

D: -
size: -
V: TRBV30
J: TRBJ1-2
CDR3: CAWRSAGRTGANTF
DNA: TGTGCCTGGAGAAGTGCGGGGAGGACCGGCGCGAACACCTTC

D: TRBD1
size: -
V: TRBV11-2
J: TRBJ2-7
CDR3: CASSLGQGDYEQYF
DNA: TGTGCCAGCAGCTTAGGACAGGGGGACTACGAGCAGTACTTC

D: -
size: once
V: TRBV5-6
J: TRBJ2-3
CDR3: CASSVRVGTDTQYF
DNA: TGTGCCAGCAGTGTACGGGTTGGAACAGATACGCAGTATTTT

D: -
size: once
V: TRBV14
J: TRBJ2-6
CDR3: CASSQAGTFISGANVLTF
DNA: TGTGCCAGCAGCCAAGCAGGGACATTTATCTCTGGGGCCAACGTCCTGACTTTC

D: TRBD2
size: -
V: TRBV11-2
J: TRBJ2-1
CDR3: CASSSPGLATYNEQFF
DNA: TGTGCCAGCAGCTCACCGGGACTAGCGACATACAATGAGCAGTTCTTC

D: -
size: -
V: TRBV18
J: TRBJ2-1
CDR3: CASSRTSRSSYNEQFF
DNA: TGTGCCAGCTCTCGAACTAGCCGGAGCTCCTACAATGAGCAGTTCTTC

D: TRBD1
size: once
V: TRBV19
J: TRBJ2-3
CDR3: CASAGTGFTDTQYF
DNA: TGTGCCAGCGCCGGGACAGGGTTCACAGATACGCAGTATTTT

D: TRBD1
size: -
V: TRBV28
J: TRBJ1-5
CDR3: CASSSRQGFNQPQHF
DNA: TGTGCCAGCAGTTCGCGACAGGGGTTCAATCAGCCCCAGCATTTT

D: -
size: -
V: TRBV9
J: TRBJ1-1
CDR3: CASSVGGQEAFF
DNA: TGTGCCAGCAGCGTAGGGGGGCAGGAAGCTTTCTTT

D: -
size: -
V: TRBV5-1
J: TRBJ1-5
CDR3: CASSLPQFNQPQHF
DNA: TGCGCCAGCAGCTTACCCCAGTTTAATCAGCCCCAGCATTTT

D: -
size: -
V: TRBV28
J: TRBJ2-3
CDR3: CASSPTTGPKDTQYF
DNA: TGTGCCAGCAGTCCGACAACAGGGCCAAAAGATACGCAGTATTTT

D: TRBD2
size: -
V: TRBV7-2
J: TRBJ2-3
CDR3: CASSARTSTDTQYF
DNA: TGTGCCAGCAGCGCCCGGACTAGCACTGATACGCAGTATTTT

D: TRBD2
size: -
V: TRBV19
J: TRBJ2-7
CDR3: CASTITGGDERYF
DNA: TGTGCCAGTACCATCACGGGGGGGGACGAGCGGTACTTC

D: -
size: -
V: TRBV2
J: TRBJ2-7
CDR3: CASSEDGPAGIIYEQYF
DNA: TGTGCCAGCAGTGAAGATGGGCCGGCGGGGATAATCTACGAGCAGTACTTC

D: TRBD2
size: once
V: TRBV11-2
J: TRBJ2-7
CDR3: CASSSALGGRTYEQYF
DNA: TGTGCCAGCAGCTCTGCCCTCGGCGGGAGAACCTACGAGCAGTACTTC

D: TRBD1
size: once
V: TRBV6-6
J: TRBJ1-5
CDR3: CASTGQETQPQHF
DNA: TGTGCCAGCACCGGACAGGAGACCCAGCCCCAGCATTTT

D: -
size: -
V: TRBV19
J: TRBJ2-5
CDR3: CASSQPGRRGETQYF
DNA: TGTGCCAGTAGTCAACCCGGGAGAAGAGGAGAGACCCAGTACTTC

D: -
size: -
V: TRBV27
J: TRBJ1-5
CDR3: CASSLGTGHQPQHF
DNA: TGTGCCAGCAGTTTGGGAACAGGTCATCAGCCCCAGCATTTT

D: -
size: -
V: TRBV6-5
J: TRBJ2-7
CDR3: CASSYIKTEALYEQYF
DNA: TGTGCCAGCAGTTACATTAAGACAGAGGCTCTCTACGAGCAGTACTTC

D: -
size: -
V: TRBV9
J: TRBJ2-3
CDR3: CASGDRGLALDTQYF
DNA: TGTGCCAGCGGAGACAGGGGACTAGCATTGGATACGCAGTATTTT

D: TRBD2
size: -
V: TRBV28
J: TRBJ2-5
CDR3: CASRSGLAGLKTQYF
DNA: TGTGCCAGCAGGTCCGGACTAGCGGGATTAAAGACCCAGTACTTC

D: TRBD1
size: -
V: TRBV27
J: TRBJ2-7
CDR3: CASREPGQYYEQYF
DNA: TGTGCCAGCAGGGAACCGGGACAGTACTACGAGCAGTACTTC

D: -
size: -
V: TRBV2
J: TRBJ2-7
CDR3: CASSETTRRSYEQYF
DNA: TGTGCCAGCAGTGAAACAACTCGGAGATCCTACGAGCAGTACTTC

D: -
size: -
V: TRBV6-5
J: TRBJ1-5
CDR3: CASRAGYFQPQHF
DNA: TGTGCCAGCAGGGCAGGTTATTTTCAGCCCCAGCATTTT

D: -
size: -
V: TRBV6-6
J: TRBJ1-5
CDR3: CASSYAGGGQPQHF
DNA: TGTGCCAGCAGTTACGCGGGCGGGGGTCAGCCCCAGCATTTT

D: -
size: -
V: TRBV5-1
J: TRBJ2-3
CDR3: CASSPDSGDTQYF
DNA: TGCGCCAGCAGCCCCGACAGTGGGGATACGCAGTATTTT

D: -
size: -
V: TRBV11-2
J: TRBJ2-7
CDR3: CASSLRYEQYF
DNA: TGTGCCAGCAGTTTACGCTACGAGCAGTACTTC

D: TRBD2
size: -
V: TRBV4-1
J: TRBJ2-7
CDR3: CASSQLAGAIPSLGEQYF
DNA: TGCGCCAGCAGCCAACTAGCGGGAGCTATTCCCTCACTCGGGGAGCAGTACTTC

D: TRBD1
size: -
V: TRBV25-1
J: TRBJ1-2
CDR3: CASSAKQGLRGYGYTF
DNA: TGTGCCAGCAGTGCTAAACAGGGGCTTAGGGGCTATGGCTACACCTTC

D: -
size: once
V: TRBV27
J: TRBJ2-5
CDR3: CASKMGRALKETQYF
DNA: TGTGCCAGCAAGATGGGCAGGGCGCTGAAAGAGACCCAGTACTTC

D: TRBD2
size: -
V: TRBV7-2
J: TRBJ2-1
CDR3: CASSSLAGGYNEQFF
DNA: TGTGCCAGCAGCTCCCTAGCGGGAGGCTACAATGAGCAGTTCTTC

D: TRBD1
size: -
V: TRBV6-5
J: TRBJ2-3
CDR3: CASSYQGAGTDTQYF
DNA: TGTGCCAGCAGTTACCAGGGGGCTGGTACAGATACGCAGTATTTT

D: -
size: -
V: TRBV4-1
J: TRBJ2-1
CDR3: CASSQDQGGRASYNEQFF
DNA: TGCGCCAGCAGCCAAGATCAGGGGGGCAGGGCCTCCTACAATGAGCAGTTCTTC